Detailed here is one T cell receptor beta chain. What it binds is unknown. This entry comes from a study of cytomegalovirus exposure and HLA in healthy donors. The PCR contained 60 Vbeta and 13 Jbeta primers. TCRdb's copy holds only in-frame clones and misses some; the assay was immunoSEQ multiplex PCR. The sample comprises fewer than 150,000 clones, around 77% of which are singletons, and approximately 5% rests with the top ten. CDR3 length equals 16 residues. Trimming pared 0 bases from V and 6 bases from J, leaving 17 bases between. The V gene's germline CDR1 is KGHSY and CDR2 FQNENV. Notes on the study in general: Segments of the TCR beta V type were, in most cases, productive about 90% or about 30% of the time in an earlier analysis.

Sequencing was performed on PBMCs. V gene TRBV16 combines with J gene TRBJ1-1, with D perhaps matching TRBD1 (5 bases). This clonotype originated in a woman aged 25 to 39 in good health and CMV-seropositive. In nucleotides, the CDR3 is TGTGCCAGCAGCCAATCGAGCCCCGGGACTGCCGCTGAAGCTTTCTTT. Translation gives CASSQSSPGTAAEAFF.